This T cell receptor (beta chain) is from a study of tumor T cells in aggressive B-cell lymphoma. Assay: immunoSEQ multiplex PCR; the TCRdb copy retains only in-frame clones and omits some. The sample includes around 11,000 clones, approximately 91% seen only once; the top ten take 2% to 2.5%. The CDR3 sequence is 13 residues long. V was clipped by 6 bases and J by 3 bases, with 8 bases between them. The germline gives CDR1 KGHSH, CDR2 LQKENI. The sequencing input was tumor tissue. The rearrangement joins TRBV18 to TRBJ2-2; D is uncertain. This TCR derives from an adult with diffuse large B cell lymphoma. CDR3 in DNA: TGTGCCAGCTCCCCCACGGACACCGGGGAGCTGTTTTTT. Encoded protein: CASSPTDTGELFF.